The clone carrying this TCR beta chain has just a few counts. Deletions cut 0 bases from V and 5 bases from J, with 9 bases between. The germline CDR1 and CDR2 sequences are SGDLS and YYNGEE. The CDR3 sequence is 14 residues long. This record belongs to a study of shared clonotypes between healthy human individuals. On the study more broadly: Two female and a few male donors aged 18 to 49 were enrolled.

Each PCR replicate run on unsorted PBMC took in approximately 300 ng DNA, around 30,000 T cell genomes. In the original processing: Junction-only sequences without quality scores came from ImmunoSEQ, so filtering differed. TCRdb keeps only in-frame clones here, not all; method: immunoSEQ multiplex PCR. Clone size and V and J calls were adopted from that table, with D and trimming inferred from the DNA. The data contain about 480,000 clones, about 80% of them singletons. Among the donors, all were Caucasian adults who lived in Nashville, Tennessee. Input material: PBMCs. This receptor was identified in a woman between 40 and 55 years old in good health. Some clones in this sample may be carry-over from other donors' samples. This chain joins TRBV9 and TRBJ1-5; D not certain. The CDR3 nucleotides are TGTGCCAGCAGCGTAGACGGGGTGGATCAGCCCCAGCATTTT. This gives the protein CASSVDGVDQPQHF.